Shown below are 4 T cell receptor beta chains from a single sample sequenced in a study of T cells after yellow fever vaccination. TCRdb itself ran the 5' RACE reads through MiXCR, one entry per CDR3 protein. The sample has about 74,000 distinct CDR3 sequences; approximately 7% are singletons. Material: CD8+ T cells sorted from PBMCs, obtained 4 to 5 days after the first yellow fever vaccination. The origin of the receptors is a young man who received the YFV17D yellow fever vaccine.

The chain uses TRBV7-9 and TRBJ2-1; D perhaps matches TRBD2 (7 bases). The CDR3 contains 14 residues. V lost 3 bases, J lost 6 bases, and 12 bases lay in between. Germline V gene lookup returns CDR1 SEHNR and CDR2 FQNEAQ (reference sequence). CDR3 bases: TGTGCCAGCAGCTTGGGGGGGCCCCCCAATGAGCAGTTCTTC. Encoded protein: CASSLGGPPNEQFF.

The chain links TRBV4-1 to TRBJ1-2; no clear D gene. This CDR3 region has 16 residues. Germline assignment: CDR1 MGHRA and CDR2 YSYEKL. Trimming shortened V by 1 base and J by 3 bases, and 15 bases separated the two germline ends. The CDR3: CASSQVEGRGDYGYTF. CDR3 DNA sequence: TGCGCCAGCAGCCAAGTAGAGGGCCGTGGAGACTATGGCTACACCTTC.

The rearrangement joins TRBV7-9 to TRBJ1-2; possibly TRBD1 for D (5 bases). Germline V CDR1 and CDR2: SEHNR, FQNEAQ (reference sequence). V dropped 5 bases and J dropped 5 bases, with 15 bases sitting between them. The CDR3 runs 14 residues. The CDR3 DNA sequence: TGTGCCAGCAGCCCGACGAGCGGGGGGTATGGCTACACCTTC. Its translation: CASSPTSGGYGYTF.

This clonotype has at least ten counts. This CDR3 reads CASSTRPQVVYEQYF. CDR3 coding DNA: TGCGCCAGCAGCACCCGCCCGCAGGTTGTCTACGAGCAGTACTTC. The V and J genes are TRBV5-1 and TRBJ2-7; D not resolved. Germline V gives CDR1 SGHRS, CDR2 YFSETQ. The length of the CDR3 is 15 residues. The V and J ends lost 4 bases and 3 bases respectively, with 17 bases between them.